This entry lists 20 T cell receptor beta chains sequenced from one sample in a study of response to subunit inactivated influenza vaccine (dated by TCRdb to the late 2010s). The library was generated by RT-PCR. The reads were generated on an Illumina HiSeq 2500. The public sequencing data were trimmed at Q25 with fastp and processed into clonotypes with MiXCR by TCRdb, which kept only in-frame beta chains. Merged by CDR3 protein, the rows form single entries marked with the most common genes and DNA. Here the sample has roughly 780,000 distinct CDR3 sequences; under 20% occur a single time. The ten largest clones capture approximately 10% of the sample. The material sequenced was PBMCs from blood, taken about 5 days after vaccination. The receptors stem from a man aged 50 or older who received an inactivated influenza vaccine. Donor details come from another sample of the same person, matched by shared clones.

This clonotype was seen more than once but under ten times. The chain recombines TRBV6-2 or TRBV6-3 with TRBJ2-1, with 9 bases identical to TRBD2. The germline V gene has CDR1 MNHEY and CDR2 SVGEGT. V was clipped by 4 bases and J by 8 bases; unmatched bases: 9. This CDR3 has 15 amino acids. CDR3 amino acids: CASSSRGGGAHEQFF. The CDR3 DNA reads TGTGCCAGCAGTTCCCGGGGCGGGGGGGCACATGAGCAGTTCTTC.

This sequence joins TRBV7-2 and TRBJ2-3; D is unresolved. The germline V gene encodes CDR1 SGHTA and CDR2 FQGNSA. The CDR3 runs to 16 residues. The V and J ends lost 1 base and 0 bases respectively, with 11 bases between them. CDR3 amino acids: CASSLGYSSSTDTQYF. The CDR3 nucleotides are TGTGCCAGCAGCTTAGGCTACTCGTCTAGCACAGATACGCAGTATTTT.

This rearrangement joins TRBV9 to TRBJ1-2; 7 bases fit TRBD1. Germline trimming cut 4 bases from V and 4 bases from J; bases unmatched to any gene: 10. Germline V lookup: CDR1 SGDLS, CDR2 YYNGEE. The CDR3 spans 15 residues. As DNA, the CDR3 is TGTGCCAGCAGCCCCGGGACAGCATCAATCTATGGCTACACCTTC. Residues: CASSPGTASIYGYTF.

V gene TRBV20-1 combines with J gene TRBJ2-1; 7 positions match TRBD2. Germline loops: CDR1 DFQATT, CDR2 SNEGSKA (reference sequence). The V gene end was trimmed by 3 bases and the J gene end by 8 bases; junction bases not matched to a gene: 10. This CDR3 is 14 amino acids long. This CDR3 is CSARGRAGADEQFF. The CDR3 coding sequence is TGCAGTGCTAGGGGGAGGGCGGGTGCGGATGAGCAGTTCTTC.

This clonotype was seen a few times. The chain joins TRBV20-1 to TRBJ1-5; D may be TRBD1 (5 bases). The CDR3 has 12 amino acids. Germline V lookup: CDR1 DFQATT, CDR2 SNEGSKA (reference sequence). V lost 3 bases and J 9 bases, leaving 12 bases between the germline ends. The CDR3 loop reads CSARQGRGPQHF. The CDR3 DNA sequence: TGCAGTGCTAGGCAGGGAAGAGGGCCCCAGCATTTT.

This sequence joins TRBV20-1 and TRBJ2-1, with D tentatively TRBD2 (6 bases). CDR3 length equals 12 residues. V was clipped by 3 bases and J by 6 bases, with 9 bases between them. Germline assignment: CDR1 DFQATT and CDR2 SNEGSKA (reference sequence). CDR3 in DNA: TGCAGTGCTAGGGGACTGATCAATGAGCAGTTCTTC. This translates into CSARGLINEQFF.

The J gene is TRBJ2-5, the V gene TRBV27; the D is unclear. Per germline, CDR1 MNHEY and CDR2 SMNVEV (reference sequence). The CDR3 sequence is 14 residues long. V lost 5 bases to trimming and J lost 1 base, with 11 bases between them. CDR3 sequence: CASSVSRTQETQYF. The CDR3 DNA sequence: TGTGCCAGCAGTGTAAGCCGGACCCAAGAGACCCAGTACTTC.

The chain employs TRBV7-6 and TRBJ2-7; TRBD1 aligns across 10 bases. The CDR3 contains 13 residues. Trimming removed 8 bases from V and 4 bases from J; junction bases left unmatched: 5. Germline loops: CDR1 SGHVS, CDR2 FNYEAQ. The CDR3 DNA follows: TGTGCCAGCCGTCGGGACAGGGGTTACGAGCAGTACGTC. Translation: CASRRDRGYEQYV.

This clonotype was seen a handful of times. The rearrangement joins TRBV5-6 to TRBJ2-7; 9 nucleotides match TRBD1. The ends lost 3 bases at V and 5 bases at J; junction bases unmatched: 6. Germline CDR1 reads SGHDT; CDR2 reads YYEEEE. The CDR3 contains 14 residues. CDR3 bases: TGTGCCAGCAGCTCCTGGGACAGGGCTGACGAGCAGTACTTC. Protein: CASSSWDRADEQYF.

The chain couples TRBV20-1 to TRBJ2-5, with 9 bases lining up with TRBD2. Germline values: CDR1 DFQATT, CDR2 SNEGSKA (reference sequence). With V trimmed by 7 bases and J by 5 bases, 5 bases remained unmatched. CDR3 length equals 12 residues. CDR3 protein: CSVAGVRETQYF. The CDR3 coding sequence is TGCAGTGTAGCGGGAGTTCGGGAGACCCAGTACTTC.

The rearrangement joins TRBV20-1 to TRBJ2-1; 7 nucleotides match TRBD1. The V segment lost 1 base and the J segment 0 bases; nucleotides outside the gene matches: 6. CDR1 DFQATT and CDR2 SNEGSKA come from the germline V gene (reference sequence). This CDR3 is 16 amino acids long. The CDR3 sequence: CSARVPTGNSYNEQFF. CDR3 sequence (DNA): TGCAGTGCTAGAGTCCCGACAGGGAACTCCTACAATGAGCAGTTCTTC.

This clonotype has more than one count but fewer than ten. The CDR3 nucleotides are TGTGCCAGCAGCTTGGGGGACACCCCTTACAATGAGCAGTTCTTC. Translated, it gives CASSLGDTPYNEQFF. V and J are TRBV5-5 and TRBJ2-1, with TRBD1 as a possible D gene (6 bases). There are 15 residues in the CDR3. V was shortened by 0 bases and J by 4 bases, with 11 bases between the two germline ends. Germline V lookup: CDR1 SGHKS, CDR2 YYEKEE (reference sequence).

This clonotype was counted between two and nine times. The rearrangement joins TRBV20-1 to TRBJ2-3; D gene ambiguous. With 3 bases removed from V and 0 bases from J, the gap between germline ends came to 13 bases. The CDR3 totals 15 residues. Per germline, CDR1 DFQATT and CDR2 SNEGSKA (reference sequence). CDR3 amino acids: CSASLAAYSTDTQYF. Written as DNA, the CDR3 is TGCAGTGCTAGTTTGGCCGCGTATAGCACAGATACGCAGTATTTT.

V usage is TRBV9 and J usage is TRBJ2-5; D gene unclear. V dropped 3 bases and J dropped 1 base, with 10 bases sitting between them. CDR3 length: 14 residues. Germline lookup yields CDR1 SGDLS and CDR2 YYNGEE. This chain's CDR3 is CASSAYDTQETQYF. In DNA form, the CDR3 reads TGTGCCAGCAGCGCTTACGACACCCAAGAGACCCAGTACTTC.

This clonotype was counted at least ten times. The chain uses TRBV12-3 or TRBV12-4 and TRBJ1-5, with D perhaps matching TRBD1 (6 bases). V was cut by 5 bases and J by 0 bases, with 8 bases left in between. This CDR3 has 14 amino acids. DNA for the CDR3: TGTGCCAGCAGTGGACAGTATAGCAATCAGCCCCAGCATTTT. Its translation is CASSGQYSNQPQHF.

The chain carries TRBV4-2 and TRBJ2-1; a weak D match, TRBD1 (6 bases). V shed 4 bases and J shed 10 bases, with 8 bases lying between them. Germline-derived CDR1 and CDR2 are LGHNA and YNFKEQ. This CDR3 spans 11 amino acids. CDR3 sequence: CASSPGQEQFF. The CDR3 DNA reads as TGTGCCAGCAGCCCTGGACAGGAGCAGTTCTTC.

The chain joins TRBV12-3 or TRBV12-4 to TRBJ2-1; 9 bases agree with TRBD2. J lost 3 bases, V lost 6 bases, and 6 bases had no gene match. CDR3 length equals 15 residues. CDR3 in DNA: TGTGCCAGCAGAAGAGCGGGGGGAAACTACAATGAGCAGTTCTTC. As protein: CASRRAGGNYNEQFF.

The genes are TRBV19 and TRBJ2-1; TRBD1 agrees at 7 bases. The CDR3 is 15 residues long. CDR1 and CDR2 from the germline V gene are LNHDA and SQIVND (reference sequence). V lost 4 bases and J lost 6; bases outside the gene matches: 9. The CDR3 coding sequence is TGTGCCAGTAGTAGCCCCTACAGGGGTCCCAATGAGCAGTTCTTC. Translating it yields CASSSPYRGPNEQFF.

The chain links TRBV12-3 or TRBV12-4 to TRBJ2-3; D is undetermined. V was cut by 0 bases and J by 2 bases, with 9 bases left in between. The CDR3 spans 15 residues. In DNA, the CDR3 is TGTGCCAGCAGTTTAGCGGTGGATCCCACAGATACGCAGTATTTT. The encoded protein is CASSLAVDPTDTQYF.

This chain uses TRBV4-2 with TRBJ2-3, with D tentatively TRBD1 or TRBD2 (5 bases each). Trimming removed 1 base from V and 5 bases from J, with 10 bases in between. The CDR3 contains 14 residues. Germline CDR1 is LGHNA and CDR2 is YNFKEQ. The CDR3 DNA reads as TGTGCCAGCAGCCAAGGGGGGAGAGGAGATACGCAGTATTTT. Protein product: CASSQGGRGDTQYF.